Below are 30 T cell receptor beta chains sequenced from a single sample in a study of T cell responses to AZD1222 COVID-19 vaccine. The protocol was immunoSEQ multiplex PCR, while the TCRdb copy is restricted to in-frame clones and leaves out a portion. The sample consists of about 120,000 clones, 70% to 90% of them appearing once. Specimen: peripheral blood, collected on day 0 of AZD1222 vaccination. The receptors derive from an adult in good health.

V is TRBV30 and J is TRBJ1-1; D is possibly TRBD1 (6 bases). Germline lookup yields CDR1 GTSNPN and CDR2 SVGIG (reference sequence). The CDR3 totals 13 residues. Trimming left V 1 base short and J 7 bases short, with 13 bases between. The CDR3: CAWSESEDSEAFF. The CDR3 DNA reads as TGTGCCTGGAGTGAGAGTGAGGACAGTGAAGCTTTCTTT.

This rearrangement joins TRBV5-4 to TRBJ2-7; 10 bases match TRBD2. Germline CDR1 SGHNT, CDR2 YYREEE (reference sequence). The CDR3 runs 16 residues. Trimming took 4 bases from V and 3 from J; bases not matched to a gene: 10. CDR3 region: CASSQRASGGLYEQYF. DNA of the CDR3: TGTGCCAGCAGCCAAAGGGCTAGCGGGGGCCTCTACGAGCAGTACTTC.

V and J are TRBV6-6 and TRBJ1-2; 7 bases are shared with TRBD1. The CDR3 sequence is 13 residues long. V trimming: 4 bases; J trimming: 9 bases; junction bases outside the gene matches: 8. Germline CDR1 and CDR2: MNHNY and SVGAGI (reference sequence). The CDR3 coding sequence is TGTGCCAGCAGTTCAGAGGGGGCTATGAGCTACACCTTC. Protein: CASSSEGAMSYTF.

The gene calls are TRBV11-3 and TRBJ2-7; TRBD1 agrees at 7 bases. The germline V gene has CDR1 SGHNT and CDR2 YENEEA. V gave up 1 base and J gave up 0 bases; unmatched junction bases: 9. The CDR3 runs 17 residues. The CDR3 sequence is CASSLVPGQLSSYEQYF. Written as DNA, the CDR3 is TGTGCCAGCAGCTTAGTTCCGGGACAGCTAAGCTCCTACGAGCAGTACTTC.

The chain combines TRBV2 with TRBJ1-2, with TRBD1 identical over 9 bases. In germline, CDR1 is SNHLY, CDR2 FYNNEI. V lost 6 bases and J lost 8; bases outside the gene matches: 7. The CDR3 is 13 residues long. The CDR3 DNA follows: TGTGCCAGCAGCGTTGACAGGGGGTGGGGCTACACCTTC. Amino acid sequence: CASSVDRGWGYTF.

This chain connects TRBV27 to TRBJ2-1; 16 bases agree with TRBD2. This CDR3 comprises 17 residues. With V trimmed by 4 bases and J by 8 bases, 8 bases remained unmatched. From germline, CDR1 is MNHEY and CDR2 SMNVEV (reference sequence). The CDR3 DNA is TGTGCCAGCAGTTCACTTGGGACTAGCGGGGGGGTTGATGAGCAGTTCTTC. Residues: CASSSLGTSGGVDEQFF.

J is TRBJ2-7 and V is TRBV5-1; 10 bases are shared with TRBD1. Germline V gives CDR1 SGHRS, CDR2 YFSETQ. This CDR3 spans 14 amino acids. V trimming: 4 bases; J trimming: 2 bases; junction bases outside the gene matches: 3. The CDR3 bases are TGCGCCAGCAGCCTAGGGACAGGGGCCTACGAGCAGTACTTC. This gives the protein CASSLGTGAYEQYF.

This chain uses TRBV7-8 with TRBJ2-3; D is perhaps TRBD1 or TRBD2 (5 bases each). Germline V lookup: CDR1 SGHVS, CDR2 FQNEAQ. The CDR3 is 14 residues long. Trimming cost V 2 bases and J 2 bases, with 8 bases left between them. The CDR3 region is CASSLTGHTDTQYF. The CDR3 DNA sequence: TGTGCCAGCAGCTTAACGGGGCACACAGATACGCAGTATTTT.

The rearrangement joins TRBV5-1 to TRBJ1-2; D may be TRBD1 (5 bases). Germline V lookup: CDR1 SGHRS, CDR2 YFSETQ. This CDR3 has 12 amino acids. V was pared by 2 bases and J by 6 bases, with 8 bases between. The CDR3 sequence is CASSFEGDGYTF. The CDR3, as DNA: TGCGCCAGCAGCTTCGAAGGGGATGGCTACACCTTC.

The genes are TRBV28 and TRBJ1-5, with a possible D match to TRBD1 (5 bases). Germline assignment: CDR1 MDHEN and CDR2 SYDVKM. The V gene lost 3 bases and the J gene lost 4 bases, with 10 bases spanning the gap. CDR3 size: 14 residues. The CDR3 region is CASSLLQANQPQHF. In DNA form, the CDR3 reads TGTGCCAGCAGTTTGTTACAGGCGAATCAGCCCCAGCATTTT.

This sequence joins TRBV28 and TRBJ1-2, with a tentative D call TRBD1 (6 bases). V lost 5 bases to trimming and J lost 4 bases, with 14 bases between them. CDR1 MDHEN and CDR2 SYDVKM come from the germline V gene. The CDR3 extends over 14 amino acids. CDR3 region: CASSLQQGIYGYTF. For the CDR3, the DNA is TGTGCCAGCAGTCTACAACAGGGCATCTATGGCTACACCTTC.

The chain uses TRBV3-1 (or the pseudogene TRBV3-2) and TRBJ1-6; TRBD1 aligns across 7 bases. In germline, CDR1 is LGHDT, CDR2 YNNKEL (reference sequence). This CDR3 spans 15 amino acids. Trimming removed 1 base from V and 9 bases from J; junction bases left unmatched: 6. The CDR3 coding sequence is TGTGCCAGCAGCCAAGGACAGGGTGATAGTTCACCCCTCCACTTT. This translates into CASSQGQGDSSPLHF.

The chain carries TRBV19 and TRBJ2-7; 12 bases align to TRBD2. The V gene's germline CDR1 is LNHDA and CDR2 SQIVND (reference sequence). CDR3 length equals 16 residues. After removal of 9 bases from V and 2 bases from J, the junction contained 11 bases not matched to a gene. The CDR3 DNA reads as TGTGCCAGCCGACTAGCGGGAGCGCAATCAACCTACGAGCAGTACTTC. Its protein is CASRLAGAQSTYEQYF.

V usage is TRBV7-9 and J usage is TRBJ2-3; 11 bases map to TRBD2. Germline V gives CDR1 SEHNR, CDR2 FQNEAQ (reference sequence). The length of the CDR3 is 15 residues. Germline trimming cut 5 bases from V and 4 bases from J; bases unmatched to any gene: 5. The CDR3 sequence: CASSPSGGTSDTQYF. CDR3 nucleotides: TGTGCCAGCAGCCCTAGCGGGGGGACGTCAGATACGCAGTATTTT.

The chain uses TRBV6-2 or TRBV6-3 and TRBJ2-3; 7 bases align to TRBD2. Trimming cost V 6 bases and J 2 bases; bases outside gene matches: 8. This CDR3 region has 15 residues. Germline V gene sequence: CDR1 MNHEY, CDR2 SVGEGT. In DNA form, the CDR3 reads TGTGCCAGCAGCTCCGGCGGGAGATACACAGATACGCAGTATTTT. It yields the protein CASSSGGRYTDTQYF.

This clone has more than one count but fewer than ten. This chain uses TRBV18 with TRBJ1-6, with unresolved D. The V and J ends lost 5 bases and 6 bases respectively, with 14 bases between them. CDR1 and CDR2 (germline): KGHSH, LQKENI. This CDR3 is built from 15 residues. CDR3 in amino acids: CASSTDRPTNSPLHF. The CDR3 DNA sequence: TGTGCCAGCTCAACAGATCGACCGACTAATTCACCCCTCCACTTT.

In DNA, the CDR3 is TGTGCCAGCAGCACCGGGACAGGGAATAATTCACCCCTCCACTTT. Translation gives CASSTGTGNNSPLHF. V usage is TRBV5-4 and J usage is TRBJ1-6, with 9 bases lining up with TRBD1. J lost 5 bases, V lost 4 bases, and 4 bases had no gene match. The CDR3 has 15 amino acids. CDR1 SGHNT and CDR2 YYREEE come from the germline V gene (reference sequence).

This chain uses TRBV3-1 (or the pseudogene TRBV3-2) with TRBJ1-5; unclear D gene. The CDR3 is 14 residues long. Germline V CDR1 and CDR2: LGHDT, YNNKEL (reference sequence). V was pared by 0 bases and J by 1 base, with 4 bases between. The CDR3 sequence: CASSQEGSNQPQHF. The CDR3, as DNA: TGTGCCAGCAGCCAAGAGGGCAGCAATCAGCCCCAGCATTTT.

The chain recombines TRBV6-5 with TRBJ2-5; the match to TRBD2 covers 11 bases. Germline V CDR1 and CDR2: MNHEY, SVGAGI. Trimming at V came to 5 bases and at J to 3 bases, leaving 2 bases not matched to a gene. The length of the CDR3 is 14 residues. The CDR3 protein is CASSKLAGEETQYF. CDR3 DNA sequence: TGTGCCAGCAGTAAACTAGCGGGGGAAGAGACCCAGTACTTC.

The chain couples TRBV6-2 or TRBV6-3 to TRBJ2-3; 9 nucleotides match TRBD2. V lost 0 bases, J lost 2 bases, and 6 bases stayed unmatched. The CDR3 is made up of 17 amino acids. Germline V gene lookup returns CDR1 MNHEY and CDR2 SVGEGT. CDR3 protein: CASSYSWSSGTTDTQYF. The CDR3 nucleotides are TGTGCCAGCAGTTACTCGTGGTCTAGCGGGACCACAGATACGCAGTATTTT.

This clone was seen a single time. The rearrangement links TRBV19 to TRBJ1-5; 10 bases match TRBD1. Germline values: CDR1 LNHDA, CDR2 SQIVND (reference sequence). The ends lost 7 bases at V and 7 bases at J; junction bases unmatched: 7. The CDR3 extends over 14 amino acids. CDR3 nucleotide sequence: TGTGCCAGTATGCGCAGACAGGGGGCGCAGCCCCAGCATTTT. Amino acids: CASMRRQGAQPQHF.

The CDR3 is CASSLSRVTGELFF. The CDR3 DNA follows: TGTGCCAGCAGTTTAAGTAGGGTCACCGGGGAGCTGTTTTTT. V is TRBV27 and J is TRBJ2-2; D unclear. The CDR3 sequence is 14 residues long. V shed 2 bases and J shed 4 bases, with 8 bases lying between them. CDR1 and CDR2 (germline): MNHEY, SMNVEV (reference sequence).

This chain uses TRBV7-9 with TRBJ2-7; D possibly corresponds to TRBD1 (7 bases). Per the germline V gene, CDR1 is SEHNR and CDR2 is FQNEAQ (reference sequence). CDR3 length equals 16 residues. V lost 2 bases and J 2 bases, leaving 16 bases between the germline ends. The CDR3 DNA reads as TGTGCCAGCAGCTTAACAGGGGCTAGCGACCCCTACGAGCAGTACTTC. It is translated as CASSLTGASDPYEQYF.

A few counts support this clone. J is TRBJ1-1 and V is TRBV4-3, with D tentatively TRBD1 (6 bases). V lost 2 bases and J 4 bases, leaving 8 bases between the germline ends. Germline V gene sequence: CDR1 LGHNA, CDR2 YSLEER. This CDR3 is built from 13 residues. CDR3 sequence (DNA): TGCGCCAGCAGCCAAAGAGGGGGCACTGAAGCTTTCTTT. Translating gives CASSQRGGTEAFF.

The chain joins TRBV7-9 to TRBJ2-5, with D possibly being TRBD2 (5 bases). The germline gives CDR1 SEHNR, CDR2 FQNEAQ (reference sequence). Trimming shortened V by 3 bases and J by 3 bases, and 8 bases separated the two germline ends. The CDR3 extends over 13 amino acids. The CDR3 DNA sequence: TGTGCCAGCAGCTTCGGACTGAAAGAGACCCAGTACTTC. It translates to CASSFGLKETQYF.

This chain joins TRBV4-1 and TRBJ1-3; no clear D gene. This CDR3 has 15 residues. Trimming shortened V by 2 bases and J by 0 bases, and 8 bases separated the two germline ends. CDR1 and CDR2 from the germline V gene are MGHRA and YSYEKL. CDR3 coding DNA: TGCGCCAGCAGCCAACGGTTACTCTCTGGAAACACCATATATTTT. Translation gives CASSQRLLSGNTIYF.

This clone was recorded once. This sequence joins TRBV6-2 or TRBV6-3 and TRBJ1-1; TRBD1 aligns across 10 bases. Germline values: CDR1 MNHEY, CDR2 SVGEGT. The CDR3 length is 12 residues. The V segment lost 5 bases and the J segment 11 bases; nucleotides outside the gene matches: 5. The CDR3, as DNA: TGTGCCAGCAGTCAGGGACAGGGGAAGGCTTTCTTT. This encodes CASSQGQGKAFF.

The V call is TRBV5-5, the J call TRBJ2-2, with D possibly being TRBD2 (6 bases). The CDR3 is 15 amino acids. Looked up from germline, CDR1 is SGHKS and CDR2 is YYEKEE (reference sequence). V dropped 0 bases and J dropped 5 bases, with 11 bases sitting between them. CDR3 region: CASSLASDETGELFF. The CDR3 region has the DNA TGTGCCAGCAGCTTGGCTAGCGACGAGACCGGGGAGCTGTTTTTT.

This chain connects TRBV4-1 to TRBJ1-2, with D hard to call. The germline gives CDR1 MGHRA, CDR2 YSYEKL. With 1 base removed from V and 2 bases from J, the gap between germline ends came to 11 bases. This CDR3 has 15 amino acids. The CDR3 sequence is CASSQGRVRNYGYTF. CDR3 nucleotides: TGCGCCAGCAGCCAAGGGCGGGTAAGGAACTATGGCTACACCTTC.

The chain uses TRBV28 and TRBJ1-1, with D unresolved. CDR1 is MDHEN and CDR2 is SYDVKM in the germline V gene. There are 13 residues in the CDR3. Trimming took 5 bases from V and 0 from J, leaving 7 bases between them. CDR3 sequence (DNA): TGTGCCAGCAGTCCGCGGTTGAACACTGAAGCTTTCTTT. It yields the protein CASSPRLNTEAFF.